This TCR beta chain was documented in a study of cytomegalovirus exposure and HLA in healthy donors. For this clone: What it binds is unknown. At one of its ends the junction is not consistent with the germline gene, which may arise from a read error.

Whole-study results and caveats: An apparent linkage of common viral pathogens to several of the most significant clusters emerged in a later analysis.

Vbeta (60) and Jbeta (13) primers were used in the PCR. The protocol was immunoSEQ multiplex PCR, while the TCRdb copy is restricted to in-frame clones and leaves out a portion. In the table there are around 130,000 clones, 84% of which are singletons. Sequencing was performed on PBMCs. This receptor was taken from a man aged 50 or older in good health and CMV-seronegative.

Here the CDR3 reads CASSLGGGYEQYF. CDR3 sequence (DNA): TGTGCTAGCAGCTTAGGGGGGGGTTACGAGCAGTACTTC. The chain links TRBV7-7 to TRBJ2-5; a weak D match, TRBD2 (7 bases). The end of the DNA fits TRBJ2-7 better, so the J call may be wrong. CDR1 is SSHAT, CDR2 FNYEAQ, per germline (reference sequence). This CDR3 is built from 13 residues.